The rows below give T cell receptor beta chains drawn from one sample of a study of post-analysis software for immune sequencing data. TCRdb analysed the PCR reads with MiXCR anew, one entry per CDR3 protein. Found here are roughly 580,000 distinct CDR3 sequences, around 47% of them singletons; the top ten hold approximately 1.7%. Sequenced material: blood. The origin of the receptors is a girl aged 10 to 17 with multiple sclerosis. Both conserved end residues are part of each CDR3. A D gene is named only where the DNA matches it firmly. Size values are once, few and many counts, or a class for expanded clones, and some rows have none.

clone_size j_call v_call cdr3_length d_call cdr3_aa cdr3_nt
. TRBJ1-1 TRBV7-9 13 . CASSLTRTNEAFF TGTGCCAGCAGCTTGACCCGTACGAATGAAGCTTTCTTT
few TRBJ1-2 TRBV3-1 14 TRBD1 CASRLGQGSYGYTF TGTGCCAGCAGGTTGGGACAGGGGAGCTATGGCTACACCTTC
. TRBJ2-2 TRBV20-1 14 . CSATGTENTGELFF TGCAGTGCGACCGGGACTGAGAACACCGGGGAGCTGTTTTTT
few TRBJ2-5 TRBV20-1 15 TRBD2 CSARGLAGGRETQYF TGCAGTGCTAGAGGACTAGCGGGGGGAAGAGAGACCCAGTACTTC
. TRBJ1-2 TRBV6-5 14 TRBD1 CASRFPGQGAGYTF TGTGCCAGCAGATTTCCGGGACAGGGGGCTGGCTACACCTTC
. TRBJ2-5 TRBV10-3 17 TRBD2 CAISERIAGQGANEQYF TGTGCCATCAGTGAGCGGATAGCGGGGCAGGGTGCAAATGAGCAGTACTTC
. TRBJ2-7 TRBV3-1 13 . CASSQASEYEQYF TGTGCCAGCAGCCAAGCTAGCGAGTACGAGCAGTACTTC
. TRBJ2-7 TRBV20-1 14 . CSARAERECYEQYF TGCAGTGCTAGAGCTGAACGGGAGTGCTACGAGCAGTACTTC
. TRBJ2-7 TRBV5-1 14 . CASSLGGLADEQYF TGCGCCAGCAGCTTGGGAGGATTGGCCGACGAGCAGTACTTC
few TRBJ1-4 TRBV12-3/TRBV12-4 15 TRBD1 CASSRGQGTNEKLFF TGTGCCAGCAGTCGAGGACAGGGAACTAATGAAAAACTGTTTTTT
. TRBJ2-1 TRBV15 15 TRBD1 CATSRPGTGGNEQFF TGTGCCACCAGCAGACCCGGGACAGGGGGCAATGAGCAGTTCTTC
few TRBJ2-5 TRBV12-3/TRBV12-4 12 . CASGPGKESQYF TGTGCCAGCGGTCCGGGAAAAGAGTCCCAGTACTTC
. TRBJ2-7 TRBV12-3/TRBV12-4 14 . CASSYTGVSYEQYF TGTGCCAGCAGTTACACCGGGGTCTCCTACGAGCAGTACTTC
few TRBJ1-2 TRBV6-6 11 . CASNGFYGYTF TGTGCCAGCAATGGGTTCTATGGCTACACCTTC
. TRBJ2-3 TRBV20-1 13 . CSARKDSTDTQYF TGCAGTGCTAGGAAGGACAGCACAGATACGCAGTATTTT
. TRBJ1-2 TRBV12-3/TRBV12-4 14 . CASSFDRPNYGYTF TGTGCCAGCAGTTTCGACAGGCCCAACTATGGCTACACCTTC
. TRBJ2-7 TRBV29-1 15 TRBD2 CSVLLPSGGFYEQYF TGCAGCGTCCTACTTCCGAGCGGGGGGTTTTACGAGCAGTACTTC
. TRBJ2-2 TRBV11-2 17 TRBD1 CASSFYWDSLASGELFF TGTGCCAGCAGCTTTTATTGGGACAGCCTCGCGTCCGGGGAGCTGTTTTTT
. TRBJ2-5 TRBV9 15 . CASTLSQGTQETQYF TGTGCCAGCACCCTATCCCAGGGAACCCAAGAGACCCAGTACTTC
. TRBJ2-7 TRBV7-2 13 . CASSRNRVSEQYF TGTGCCAGCAGCCGGAACAGGGTGAGCGAGCAGTACTTC
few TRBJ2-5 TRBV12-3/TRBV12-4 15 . CASSLSWGPGETQYF TGTGCCAGCAGTTTAAGTTGGGGGCCCGGGGAGACCCAGTACTTC
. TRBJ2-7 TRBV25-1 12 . CASRETDYEQYF TGTGCCAGCAGGGAAACAGACTACGAGCAGTACTTC
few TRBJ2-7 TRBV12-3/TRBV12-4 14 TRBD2 CASTLGLASYEQYF TGTGCCAGCACCCTGGGACTAGCCTCCTACGAGCAGTACTTC
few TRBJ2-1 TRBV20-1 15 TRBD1 CSAGVGTVTYNEQFF TGCAGTGCTGGAGTTGGGACAGTCACATACAATGAGCAGTTCTTC
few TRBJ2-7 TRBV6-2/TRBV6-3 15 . CASSPWTLGGYEQYF TGTGCCAGCAGTCCTTGGACCCTAGGCGGGTACGAGCAGTACTTC
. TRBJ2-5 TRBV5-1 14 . CASSLVGGEETQYF TGTGCCAGCAGCTTGGTCGGCGGGGAAGAGACCCAGTACTTC